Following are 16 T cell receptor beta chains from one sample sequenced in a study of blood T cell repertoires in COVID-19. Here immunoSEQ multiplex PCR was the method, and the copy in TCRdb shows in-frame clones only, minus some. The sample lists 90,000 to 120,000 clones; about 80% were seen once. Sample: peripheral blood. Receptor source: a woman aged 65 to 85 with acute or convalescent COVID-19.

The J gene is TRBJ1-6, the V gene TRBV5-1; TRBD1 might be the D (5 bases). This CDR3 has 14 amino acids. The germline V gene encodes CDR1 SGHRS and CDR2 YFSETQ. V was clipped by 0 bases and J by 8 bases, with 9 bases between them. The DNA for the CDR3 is TGCGCCAGCAGCTTGGAGACAGTGGATTCACCCCTCCACTTT. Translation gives CASSLETVDSPLHF.

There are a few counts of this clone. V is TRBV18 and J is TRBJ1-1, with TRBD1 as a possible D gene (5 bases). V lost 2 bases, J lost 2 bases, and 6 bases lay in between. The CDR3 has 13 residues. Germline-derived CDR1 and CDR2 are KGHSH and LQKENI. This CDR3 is CASSPGANTEAFF. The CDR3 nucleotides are TGTGCCAGCTCACCAGGGGCTAACACTGAAGCTTTCTTT.

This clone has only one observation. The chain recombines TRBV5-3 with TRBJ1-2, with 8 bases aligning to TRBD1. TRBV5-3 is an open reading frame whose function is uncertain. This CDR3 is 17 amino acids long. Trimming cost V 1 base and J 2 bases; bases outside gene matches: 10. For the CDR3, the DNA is TGTGCCAGAAGCTTGATCAGGGGGCGAAAGGGCAACTATGGCTACACCTTC. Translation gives CARSLIRGRKGNYGYTF.

The CDR3 here is CASTAPGQGGEKLFF. Written as DNA, the CDR3 is TGTGCCAGCACCGCGCCGGGACAGGGTGGCGAAAAACTGTTTTTT. The chain recombines TRBV6-6 with TRBJ1-4, with 9 bases identical to TRBD1. The CDR3 has 15 residues. CDR1 is MNHNY, CDR2 SVGAGI, per germline (reference sequence). Germline trimming cut 7 bases from V and 8 bases from J; bases unmatched to any gene: 11.

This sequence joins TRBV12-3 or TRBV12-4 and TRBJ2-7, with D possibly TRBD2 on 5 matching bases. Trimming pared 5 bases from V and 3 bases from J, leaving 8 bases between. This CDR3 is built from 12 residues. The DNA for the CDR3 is TGTGCCAGCAGTCCACGGGGCTACGAGCAGTACTTC. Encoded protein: CASSPRGYEQYF.

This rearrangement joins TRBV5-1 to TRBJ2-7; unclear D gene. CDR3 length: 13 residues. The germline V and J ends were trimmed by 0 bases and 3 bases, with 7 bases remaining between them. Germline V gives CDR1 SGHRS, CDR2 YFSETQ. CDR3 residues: CASSLAGYYEQYF. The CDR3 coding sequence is TGCGCCAGCAGCTTGGCAGGCTACTACGAGCAGTACTTC. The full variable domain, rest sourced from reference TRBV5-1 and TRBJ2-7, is KAGVTQTPRYLIKTRGQQVTLSCSPISGHRSVSWYQQTPGQGLQFLFEYFSETQRNKGNFPGRFSGRQFSNSRSEMNVSTLELGDSALYLCASSLAGYYEQYFGPGTRLTVT.

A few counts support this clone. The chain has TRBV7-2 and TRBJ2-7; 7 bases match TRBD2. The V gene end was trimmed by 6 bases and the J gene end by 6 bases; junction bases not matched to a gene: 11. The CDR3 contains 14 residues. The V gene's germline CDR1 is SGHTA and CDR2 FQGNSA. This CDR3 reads CASSPDSSGGEQYF. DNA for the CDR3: TGTGCCAGCAGTCCCGATTCCTCGGGGGGCGAGCAGTACTTC. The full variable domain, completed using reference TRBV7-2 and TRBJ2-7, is GAGVSQSPSNKVTEKGKDVELRCDPISGHTALYWYRQSLGQGLEFLIYFQGNSAPDKSGLPSDRFSAERTGGSVSTLTIQRTQQEDSAVYLCASSPDSSGGEQYFGPGTRLTVT.

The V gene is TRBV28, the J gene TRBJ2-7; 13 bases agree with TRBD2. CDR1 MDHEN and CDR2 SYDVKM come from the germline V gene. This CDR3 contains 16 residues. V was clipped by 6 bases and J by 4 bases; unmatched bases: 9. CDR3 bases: TGTGCCAGCAGGACCGCGACTAGCGGGGGGCCATACGAGCAGTACGTC. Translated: CASRTATSGGPYEQYV.

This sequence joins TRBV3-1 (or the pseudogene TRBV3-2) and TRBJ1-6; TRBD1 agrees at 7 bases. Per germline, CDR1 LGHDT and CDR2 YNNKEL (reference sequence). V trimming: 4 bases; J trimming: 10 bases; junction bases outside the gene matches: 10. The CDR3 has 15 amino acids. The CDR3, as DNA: TGTGCCAGCAGCCGCACGACAGGGCCAAACTCACCCCTCCACTTT. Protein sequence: CASSRTTGPNSPLHF.

CDR3 DNA sequence: TGTGCCAGCAGCTTACTAGCGGGGTTTCGCTCCTACAATGAGCAGTTCTTC. Encoded protein: CASSLLAGFRSYNEQFF. The chain recombines TRBV7-9 with TRBJ2-1; TRBD2 matches 9 bases. The CDR3 is made up of 17 amino acids. The J segment lost 0 bases and the V segment lost 2 bases, leaving 5 bases of the junction unmatched. The germline gives CDR1 SEHNR, CDR2 FQNEAQ (reference sequence).

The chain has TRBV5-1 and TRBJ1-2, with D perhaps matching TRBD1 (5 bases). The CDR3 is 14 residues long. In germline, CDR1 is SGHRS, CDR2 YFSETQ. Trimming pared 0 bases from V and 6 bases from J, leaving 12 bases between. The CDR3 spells CASSLGPGSNGYTF. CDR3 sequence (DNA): TGCGCCAGCAGCTTGGGCCCAGGGTCCAATGGCTACACCTTC.

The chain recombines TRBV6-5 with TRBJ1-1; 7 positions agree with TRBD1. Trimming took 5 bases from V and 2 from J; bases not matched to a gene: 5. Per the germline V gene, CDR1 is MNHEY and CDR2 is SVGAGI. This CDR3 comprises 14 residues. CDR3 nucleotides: TGTGCCAGCAGTAGGGACAGCCTAAACACTGAAGCTTTCTTT. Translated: CASSRDSLNTEAFF.

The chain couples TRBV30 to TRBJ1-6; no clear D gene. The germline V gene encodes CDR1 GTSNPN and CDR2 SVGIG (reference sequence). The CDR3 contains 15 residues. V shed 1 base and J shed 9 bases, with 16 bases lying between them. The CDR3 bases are TGTGCCTGGAGTGCCGCTCGGGGTAGGGTTTCACCCCTCCACTTT. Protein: CAWSAARGRVSPLHF.

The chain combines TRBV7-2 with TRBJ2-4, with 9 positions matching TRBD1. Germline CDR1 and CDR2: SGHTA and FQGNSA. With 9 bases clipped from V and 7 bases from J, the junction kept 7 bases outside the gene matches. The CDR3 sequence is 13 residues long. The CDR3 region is CARSTGQGNIQYF. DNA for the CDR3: TGTGCCAGAAGCACCGGACAGGGGAACATTCAGTACTTC.

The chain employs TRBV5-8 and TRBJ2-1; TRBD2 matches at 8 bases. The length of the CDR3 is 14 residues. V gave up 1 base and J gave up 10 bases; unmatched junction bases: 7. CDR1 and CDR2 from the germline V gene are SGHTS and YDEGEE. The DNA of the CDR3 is TGTGCCAGCAGCTTGCGGGGGGGCAATCCCGAGCAGTTCTTC. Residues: CASSLRGGNPEQFF.

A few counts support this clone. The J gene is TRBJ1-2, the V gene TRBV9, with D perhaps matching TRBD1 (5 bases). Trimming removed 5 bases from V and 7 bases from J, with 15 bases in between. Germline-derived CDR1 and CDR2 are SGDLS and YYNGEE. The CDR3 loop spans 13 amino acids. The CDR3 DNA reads TGTGCCAGCAGAGGGATGGGTCAGGGTGGCTACACCTTC. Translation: CASRGMGQGGYTF. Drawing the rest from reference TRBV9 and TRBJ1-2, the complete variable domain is DSGVTQTPKHLITATGQRVTLRCSPRSGDLSVYWYQQSLDQGLQFLIQYYNGEERAKGNILERFSAQQFPDLHSELNLSSLELGDSALYFCASRGMGQGGYTFGSGTRLTVV.